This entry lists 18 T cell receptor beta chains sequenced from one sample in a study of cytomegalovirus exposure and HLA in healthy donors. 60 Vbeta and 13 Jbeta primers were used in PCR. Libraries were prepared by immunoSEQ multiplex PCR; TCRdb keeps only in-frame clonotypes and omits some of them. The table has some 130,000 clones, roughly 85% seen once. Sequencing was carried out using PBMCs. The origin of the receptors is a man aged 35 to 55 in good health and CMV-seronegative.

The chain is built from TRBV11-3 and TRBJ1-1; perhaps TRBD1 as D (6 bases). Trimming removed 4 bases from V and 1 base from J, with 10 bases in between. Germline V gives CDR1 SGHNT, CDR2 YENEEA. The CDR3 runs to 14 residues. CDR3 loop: CASSSMTGNTEAFF. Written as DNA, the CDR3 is TGTGCCAGCAGCTCCATGACAGGGAACACTGAAGCTTTCTTT. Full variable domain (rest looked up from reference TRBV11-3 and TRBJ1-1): EAGVVQSPRYKIIEKKQPVAFWCNPISGHNTLYWYLQNLGQGPELLIRYENEEAVDDSQLPKDRFSAERLKGVDSTLKIQPAELGDSAVYLCASSSMTGNTEAFFGQGTRLTVV.

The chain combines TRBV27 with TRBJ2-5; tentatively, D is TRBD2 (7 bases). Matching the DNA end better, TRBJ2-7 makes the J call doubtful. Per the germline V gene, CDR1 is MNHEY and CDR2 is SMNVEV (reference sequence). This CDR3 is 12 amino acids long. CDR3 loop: CASSWGGREQYF. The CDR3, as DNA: TGTGCCAGCAGTTGGGGGGGCCGCGAGCAGTACTTC.

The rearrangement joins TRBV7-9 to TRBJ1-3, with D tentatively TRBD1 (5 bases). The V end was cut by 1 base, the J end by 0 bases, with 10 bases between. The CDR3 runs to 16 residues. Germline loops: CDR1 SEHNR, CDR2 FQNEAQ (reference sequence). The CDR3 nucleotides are TGTGCCAGCAGCTTAGGGGGCCCCGTCTCTGGAAACACCATATATTTT. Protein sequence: CASSLGGPVSGNTIYF.

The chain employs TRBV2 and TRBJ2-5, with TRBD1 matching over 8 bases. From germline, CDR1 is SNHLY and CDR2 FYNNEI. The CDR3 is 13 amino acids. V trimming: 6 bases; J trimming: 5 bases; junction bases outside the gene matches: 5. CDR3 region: CASSKDRVETQYF. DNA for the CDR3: TGTGCCAGCAGCAAGGACAGGGTGGAGACCCAGTACTTC.

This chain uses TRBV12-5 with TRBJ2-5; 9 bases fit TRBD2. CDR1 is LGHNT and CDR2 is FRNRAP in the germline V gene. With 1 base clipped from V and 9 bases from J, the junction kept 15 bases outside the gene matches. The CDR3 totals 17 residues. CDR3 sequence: CASGLDLTSGRPAAQYF. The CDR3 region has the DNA TGTGCTAGTGGTTTGGACCTGACCAGCGGGAGGCCGGCGGCCCAGTACTTC.

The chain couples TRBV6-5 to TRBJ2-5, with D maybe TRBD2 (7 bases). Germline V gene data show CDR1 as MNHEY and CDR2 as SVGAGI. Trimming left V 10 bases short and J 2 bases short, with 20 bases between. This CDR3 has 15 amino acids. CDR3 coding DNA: TGTGCCACCACCCCTTCGGGGGGACAACAAGAGACCCAGTACTTC. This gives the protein CATTPSGGQQETQYF.

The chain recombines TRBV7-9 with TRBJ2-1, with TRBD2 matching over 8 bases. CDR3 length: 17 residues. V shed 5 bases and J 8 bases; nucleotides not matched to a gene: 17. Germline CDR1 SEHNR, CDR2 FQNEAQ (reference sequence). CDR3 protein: CASSPGRGLVVYDEQFF. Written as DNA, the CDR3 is TGTGCCAGCAGCCCCGGGCGGGGACTAGTGGTTTACGATGAGCAGTTCTTC.

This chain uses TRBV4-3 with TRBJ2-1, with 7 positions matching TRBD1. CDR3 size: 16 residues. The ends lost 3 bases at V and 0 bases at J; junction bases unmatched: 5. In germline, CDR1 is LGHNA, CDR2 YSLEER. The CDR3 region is CASSQDRLSSYNEQFF. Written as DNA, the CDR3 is TGCGCCAGCAGCCAGGACAGGTTGAGCTCCTACAATGAGCAGTTCTTC.

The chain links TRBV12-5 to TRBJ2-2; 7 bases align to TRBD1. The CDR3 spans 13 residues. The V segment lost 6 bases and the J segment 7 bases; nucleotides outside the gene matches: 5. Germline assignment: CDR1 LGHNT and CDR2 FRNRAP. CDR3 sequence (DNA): TGTGCTAGTGGCCAGGCAGGGGGCGGGGAGCTGTTTTTT. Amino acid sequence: CASGQAGGGELFF.

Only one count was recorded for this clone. The CDR3 here is CASRRTLNTEAFF. The CDR3 nucleotides read TGTGCCAGCAGAAGGACACTGAACACTGAAGCTTTCTTT. The V and J genes are TRBV6-5 and TRBJ1-1; tentative D call: TRBD1 (5 bases). Trimming took 6 bases from V and 0 from J, leaving 8 bases between them. CDR3 length equals 13 residues. The germline V gene has CDR1 MNHEY and CDR2 SVGAGI.

The CDR3 region is CASAKGGTDTQYF. CDR3 coding DNA: TGTGCCAGCGCCAAGGGAGGCACAGATACGCAGTATTTT. V and J are TRBV2 and TRBJ2-3, with a tentative D call TRBD2 (5 bases). The CDR3 contains 13 residues. CDR1 SNHLY and CDR2 FYNNEI come from the germline V gene. With 8 bases removed from V and 1 base from J, the gap between germline ends came to 10 bases. Full variable domain (rest looked up from reference TRBV2 and TRBJ2-3): EPEVTQTPSHQVTQMGQEVILRCVPISNHLYFYWYRQILGQKVEFLVSFYNNEISEKSEIFDDQFSVERPDGSNFTLKIRSTKLEDSAMYFCASAKGGTDTQYFGPGTRLTVL.

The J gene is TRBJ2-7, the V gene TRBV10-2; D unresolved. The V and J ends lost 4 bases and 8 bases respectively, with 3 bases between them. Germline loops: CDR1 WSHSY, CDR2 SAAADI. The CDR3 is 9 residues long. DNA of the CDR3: TGCGCCAGCAGTGTCAAGCAGTACTTC. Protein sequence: CASSVKQYF.

CDR3 loop: CASRSGGAVHEQYF. The CDR3 DNA follows: TGTGCCAGTAGGAGCGGGGGGGCAGTCCACGAGCAGTACTTC. V gene TRBV19 combines with J gene TRBJ2-7, with TRBD2 matching over 10 bases. The germline CDR1 and CDR2 sequences are LNHDA and SQIVND (reference sequence). Losses at the gene ends were 6 bases for V and 5 bases for J; bases not matched to a gene: 7. The CDR3 has 14 residues. Together with reference TRBV19 and TRBJ2-7, the CDR3 gives the full variable domain: DGGITQSPKYLFRKEGQNVTLSCEQNLNHDAMYWYRQDPGQGLRLIYYSQIVNDFQKGDIAEGYSVSREKKESFPLTVTSAQKNPTAFYLCASRSGGAVHEQYFGPGTRLTVT.

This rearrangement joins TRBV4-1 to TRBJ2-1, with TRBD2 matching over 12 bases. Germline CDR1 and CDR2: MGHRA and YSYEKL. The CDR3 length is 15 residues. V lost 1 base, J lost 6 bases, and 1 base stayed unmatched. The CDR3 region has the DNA TGCGCCAGCAGCCAAGGACTAGCGGGGGTCAATGAGCAGTTCTTC. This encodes CASSQGLAGVNEQFF.

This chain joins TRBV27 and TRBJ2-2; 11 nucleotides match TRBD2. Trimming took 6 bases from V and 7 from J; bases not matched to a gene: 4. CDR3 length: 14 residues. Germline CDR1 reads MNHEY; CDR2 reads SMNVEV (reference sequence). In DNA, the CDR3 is TGTGCCAGCAGATTAGCGGGAGGGGGCGGGGAGCTGTTTTTT. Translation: CASRLAGGGGELFF.

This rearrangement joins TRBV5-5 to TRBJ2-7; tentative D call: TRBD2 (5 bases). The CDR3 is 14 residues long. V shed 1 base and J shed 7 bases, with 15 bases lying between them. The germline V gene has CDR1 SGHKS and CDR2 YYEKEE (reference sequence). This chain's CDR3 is CASSLLPGLGEQYF. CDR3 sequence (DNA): TGTGCCAGCAGCTTGCTACCGGGGTTGGGGGAGCAGTACTTC.

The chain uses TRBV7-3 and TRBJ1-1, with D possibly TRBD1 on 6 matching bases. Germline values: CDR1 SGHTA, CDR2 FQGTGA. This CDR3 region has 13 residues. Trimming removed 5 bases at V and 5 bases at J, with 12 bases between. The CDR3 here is CASSLTGITEAFF. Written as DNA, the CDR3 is TGTGCCAGCAGCCTCACAGGGATAACTGAAGCTTTCTTT.

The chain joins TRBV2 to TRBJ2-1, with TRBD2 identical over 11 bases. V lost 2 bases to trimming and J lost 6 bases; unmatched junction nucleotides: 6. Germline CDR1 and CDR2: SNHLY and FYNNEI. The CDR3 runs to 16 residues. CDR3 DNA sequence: TGTGCCAGCAGTGAATGGGTAGCGGGGGGGGCCAATGAGCAGTTCTTC. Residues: CASSEWVAGGANEQFF.